This T cell receptor (beta chain) stems from a study of blood T cell repertoires in COVID-19. Overall study: Samples came from the United States, Italy and Spain, spanning acute and convalescent COVID-19.

The assay was immunoSEQ multiplex PCR, and TCRdb's table has in-frame clones only and misses some. The data contain roughly 240,000 clones, roughly 87% of them singletons. The study assigned cohorts using participant-reported clinical history. CDR1 is LNHDA, CDR2 SQIVND, per germline (reference sequence). Deletions cut 5 bases from V and 6 bases from J, with 14 bases between. This CDR3 region has 15 residues. The chain couples TRBV19 to TRBJ1-6; D might be TRBD1 (5 bases). The sequence was obtained from a woman aged 30 to 39 with acute COVID-19. Sequencing was performed on PBMCs or T cells enriched from blood (not recorded which). CDR3 nucleotide sequence: TGTGCCAGTAGTCACCAGGGCGAAGGTAATTCACCCCTCCACTTT. Its protein product is CASSHQGEGNSPLHF.